Sequencing of this TCR beta chain was carried out in a study of CD4 T cells in relation to SARS-CoV-2 and coronaviruses. About the study: PBMCs were cultured with antigen for approximately nine days before TCR beta sequencing. Controls used an HIV-1 Nef peptide pool or no peptide. Study-level points and caveats: In roughly 65% of donors, memory CD4+ clonotypes crossrecognized SARS-CoV-2 and at least one common cold coronavirus spike.

Deletions cut 5 bases from V and 9 bases from J, with 11 bases between. Germline V gene data show CDR1 as SEHNR and CDR2 as FQNEAQ (reference sequence). There are 13 residues in the CDR3. Unexposed donor CD4+ T cells date from about 2011-2019, before the COVID-19 pandemic. After about 11 days of culture, CD4+ T cells were isolated. Concerning this clone: As yet, its antigen is unknown.

Profiled with immunoSEQ multiplex PCR; TCRdb holds only in-frame clones, not every one. Of 27,000 or so clones in the sample, more than 75% are singletons; the top ten hold roughly 15%. The chain links TRBV7-9 to TRBJ1-6, with D unresolved. The TCR sequence derives from a human donor in good health. The sample taken for sequencing was CD4+ T cells from PBMCs, cultured in vitro. CDR3 region: CASSPGGGSPLHF. The CDR3 DNA reads TGTGCCAGCAGCCCGGGTGGAGGTTCACCCCTCCACTTT.